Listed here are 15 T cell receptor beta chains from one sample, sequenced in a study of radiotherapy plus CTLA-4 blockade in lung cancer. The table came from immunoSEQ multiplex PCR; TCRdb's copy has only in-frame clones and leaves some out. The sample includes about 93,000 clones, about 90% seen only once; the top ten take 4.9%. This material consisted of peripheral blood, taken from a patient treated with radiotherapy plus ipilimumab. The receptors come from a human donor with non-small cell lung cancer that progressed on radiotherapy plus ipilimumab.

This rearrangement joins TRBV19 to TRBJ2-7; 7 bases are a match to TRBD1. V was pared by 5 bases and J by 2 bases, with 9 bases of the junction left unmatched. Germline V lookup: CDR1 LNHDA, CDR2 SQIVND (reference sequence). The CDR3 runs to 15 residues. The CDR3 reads CASSFSAGGTYEQYF. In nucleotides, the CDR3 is TGTGCCAGTAGTTTCTCCGCAGGGGGAACCTACGAGCAGTACTTC.

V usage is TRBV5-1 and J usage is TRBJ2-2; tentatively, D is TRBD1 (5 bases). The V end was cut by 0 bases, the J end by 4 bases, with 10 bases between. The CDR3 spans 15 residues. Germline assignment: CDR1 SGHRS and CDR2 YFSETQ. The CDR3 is CASSLALGVTGELFF. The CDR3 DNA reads TGCGCCAGCAGCTTGGCCCTAGGGGTCACCGGGGAGCTGTTTTTT.

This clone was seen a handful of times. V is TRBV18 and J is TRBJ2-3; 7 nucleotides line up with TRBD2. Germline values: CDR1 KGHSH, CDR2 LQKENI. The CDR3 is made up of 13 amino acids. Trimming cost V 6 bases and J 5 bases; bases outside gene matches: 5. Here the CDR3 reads CASSKTSLDTQYF. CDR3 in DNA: TGTGCCAGCTCGAAGACTAGCTTAGATACGCAGTATTTT.

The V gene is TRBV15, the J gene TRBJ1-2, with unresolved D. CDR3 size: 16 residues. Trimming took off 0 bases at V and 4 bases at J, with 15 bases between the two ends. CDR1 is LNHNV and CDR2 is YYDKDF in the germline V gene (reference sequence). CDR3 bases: TGTGCCACCAGCAGAGATCTATGGGGATTGGGCTATGGCTACACCTTC. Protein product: CATSRDLWGLGYGYTF.

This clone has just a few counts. The CDR3 loop reads CASSPGNYEQYF. The DNA of the CDR3 is TGTGCCAGCAGCCCAGGAAACTACGAGCAGTACTTC. The genes are TRBV6-1 and TRBJ2-7; no reliable D call. Germline V gives CDR1 MNHNS, CDR2 SASEGT. The CDR3 extends over 12 amino acids. V lost 6 bases to trimming and J lost 3 bases, with 9 bases between them.

In nucleotides, the CDR3 is TGTGCCAGTGAGGCCGCGCGGCCTTTAGCGGGTCAGCCCCAGCATTTT. Protein: CASEAARPLAGQPQHF. The chain recombines TRBV19 with TRBJ1-5; D gene unclear. The CDR3 is 16 amino acids. Per the germline V gene, CDR1 is LNHDA and CDR2 is SQIVND (reference sequence). Trimming pared 8 bases from V and 6 bases from J, leaving 23 bases between.

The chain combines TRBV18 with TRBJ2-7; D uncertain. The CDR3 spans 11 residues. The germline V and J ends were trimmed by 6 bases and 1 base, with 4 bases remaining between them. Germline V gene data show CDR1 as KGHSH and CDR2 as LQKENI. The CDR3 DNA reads TGTGCCAGCTCCCTATCCTACGAGCAGTACTTC. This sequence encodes CASSLSYEQYF.

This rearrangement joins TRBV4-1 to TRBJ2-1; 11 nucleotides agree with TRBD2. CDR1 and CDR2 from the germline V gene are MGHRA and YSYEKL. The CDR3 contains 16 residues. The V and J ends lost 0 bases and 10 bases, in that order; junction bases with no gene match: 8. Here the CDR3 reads CASSQDRLAGQREQFF. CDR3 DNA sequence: TGCGCCAGCAGCCAAGATCGACTAGCGGGACAACGGGAGCAGTTCTTC.

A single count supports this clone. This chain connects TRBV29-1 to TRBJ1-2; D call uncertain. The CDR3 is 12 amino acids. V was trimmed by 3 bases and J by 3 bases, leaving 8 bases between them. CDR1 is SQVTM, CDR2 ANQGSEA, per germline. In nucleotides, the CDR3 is TGCAGCGTTGAGGACTGGGACTATGGCTACACCTTC. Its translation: CSVEDWDYGYTF.

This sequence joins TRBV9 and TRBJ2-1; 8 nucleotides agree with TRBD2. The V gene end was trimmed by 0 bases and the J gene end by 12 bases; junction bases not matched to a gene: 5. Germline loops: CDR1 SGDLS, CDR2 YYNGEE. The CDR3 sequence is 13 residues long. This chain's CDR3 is CASSVGGRGVQFF. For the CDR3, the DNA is TGTGCCAGCAGCGTAGGTGGGCGGGGGGTGCAGTTCTTC.

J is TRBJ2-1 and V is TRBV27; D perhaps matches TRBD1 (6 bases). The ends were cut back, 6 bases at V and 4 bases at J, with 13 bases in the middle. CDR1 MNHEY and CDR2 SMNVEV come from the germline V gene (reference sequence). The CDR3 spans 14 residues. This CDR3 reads CASRGHRGYNEQFF. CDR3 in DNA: TGTGCCAGCAGGGGACACCGAGGTTACAATGAGCAGTTCTTC.

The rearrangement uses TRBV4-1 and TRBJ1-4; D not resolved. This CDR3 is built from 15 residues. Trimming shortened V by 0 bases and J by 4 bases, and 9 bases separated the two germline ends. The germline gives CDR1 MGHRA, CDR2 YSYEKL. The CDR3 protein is CASSQEATRNEKLFF. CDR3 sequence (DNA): TGCGCCAGCAGCCAAGAAGCGACTCGTAATGAAAAACTGTTTTTT.

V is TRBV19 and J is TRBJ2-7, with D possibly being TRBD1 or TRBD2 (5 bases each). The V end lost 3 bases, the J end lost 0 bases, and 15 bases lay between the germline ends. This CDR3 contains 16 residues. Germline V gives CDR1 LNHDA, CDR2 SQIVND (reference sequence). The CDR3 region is CASSISRGPNSYEQYF. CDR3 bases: TGTGCCAGTAGTATTAGTCGGGGCCCCAACTCCTACGAGCAGTACTTC.

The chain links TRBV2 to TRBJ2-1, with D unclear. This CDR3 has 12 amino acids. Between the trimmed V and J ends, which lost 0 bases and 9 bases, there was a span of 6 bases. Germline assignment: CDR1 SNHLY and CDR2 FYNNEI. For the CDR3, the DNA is TGTGCCAGCAGTGAAGCGAAGGTTGAGCAGTTCTTC. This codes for CASSEAKVEQFF. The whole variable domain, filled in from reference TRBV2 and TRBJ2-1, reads EPEVTQTPSHQVTQMGQEVILRCVPISNHLYFYWYRQILGQKVEFLVSFYNNEISEKSEIFDDQFSVERPDGSNFTLKIRSTKLEDSAMYFCASSEAKVEQFFGPGTRLTVL.

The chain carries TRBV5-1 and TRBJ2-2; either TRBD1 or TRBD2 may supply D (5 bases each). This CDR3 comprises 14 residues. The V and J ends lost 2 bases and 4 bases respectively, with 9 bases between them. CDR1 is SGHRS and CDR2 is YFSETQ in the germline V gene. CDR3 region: CASSLGDGTGELFF. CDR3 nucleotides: TGCGCCAGCAGCTTAGGGGACGGCACCGGGGAGCTGTTTTTT.